This T cell receptor (beta chain) was captured by sequencing in a study of T-cell reconstitution after alpha-beta-depleted transplantation in children. Using unique molecular identifiers, the investigators prepared the TCRbeta library. TCRdb independently ran MiXCR on the PCR reads; one entry per CDR3 protein. The sample consists of more than 200,000 distinct CDR3 sequences, over 20% of them appearing once. Study outcomes and limitations: Newly produced T cells mostly accounted for T-cell counts and diversity one year post-transplant. Some patients owed their high day-60 TCRbeta diversity to surviving recipient T cells and thymic progenitors.

Turning to this clonotype: Its antigen is not known.

This clonotype originated in a girl aged 2-10 years with Fanconi anemia, due to receive a stem cell transplant. The sample consisted of PBMCs, taken before TCRalphabeta/CD19-depleted stem cell transplant.

The CDR3 nucleotides read TGTGCCAGCAGCCAGGGACGGCTGAACACTGAAGCTTTCTTT. Translation gives CASSQGRLNTEAFF. This chain joins TRBV7-2 and TRBJ1-1, with a weak D call TRBD1 (5 bases). Looked up from germline, CDR1 is SGHTA and CDR2 is FQGNSA. The CDR3 runs 14 residues. V gave up 5 bases and J gave up 0 bases, with 10 bases separating them.